The entry that follows covers one TCR beta chain sequence. No antigen is known for it. The record originates from a study of T cell responses to AZD1222 COVID-19 vaccine. Study outcomes and limitations: The study reported that nearly half of spike-specific TCRs target unmutated variant regions.

TCRdb keeps only in-frame clones here, not all; method: immunoSEQ multiplex PCR. The sample consists of 100,000 to 150,000 clones, about 86% of them appearing once. This receptor was obtained from an adult in good health. Source: peripheral blood, taken on day 0 of AZD1222 vaccination.

CDR3 sequence reads: CASMGGDSSVNTQYF. CDR3 coding DNA: TGTGCCTCGATGGGGGGGGACTCCTCGGTGAATACGCAGTATTTT. The J gene is TRBJ2-3, the V gene TRBV10-3, with TRBD2 matching 7 bases. This CDR3 region has 15 residues. Germline lookup yields CDR1 ENHRY and CDR2 SYGVKD. V lost 11 bases to trimming and J lost 7 bases; unmatched junction nucleotides: 18.